A single sample gave rise to the 8 T cell receptor beta chains below, sequenced in a study of T-cell memory formation after mild COVID-19. A single record per CDR3 protein comes from TCRdb applying MiXCR to the 5' RACE reads. The sample lists around 300,000 distinct CDR3 sequences; roughly 15% were seen once. Sequencing input: PBMCs or a T cell subset sorted from them (not recorded which). These receptor sequences come from a man between 18 and 29 years old who had mild COVID-19 (a few samples of this study predate the infection). Cell type and time point are not known.

V usage is TRBV12-3 or TRBV12-4 and J usage is TRBJ1-5; D remains unclear. This CDR3 spans 11 amino acids. The germline V and J ends were trimmed by 7 bases and 5 bases, with 6 bases remaining between them. This chain's CDR3 is CASILYQPQHF. CDR3 in DNA: TGTGCCAGCATCCTTTATCAGCCCCAGCATTTT.

Ten or more counts support this clonotype. CDR3 in amino acids: CASSSGTPTYNEQFF. In DNA, the CDR3 is TGCGCCAGCAGCTCCGGGACACCCACTTACAATGAGCAGTTCTTC. The chain carries TRBV5-1 and TRBJ2-1; D perhaps matches TRBD1 (6 bases). The CDR3 covers 15 residues. The germline V gene has CDR1 SGHRS and CDR2 YFSETQ. Trimming took 3 bases from V and 4 from J, leaving 14 bases between them. Drawing the rest from reference TRBV5-1 and TRBJ2-1, the complete variable domain is KAGVTQTPRYLIKTRGQQVTLSCSPISGHRSVSWYQQTPGQGLQFLFEYFSETQRNKGNFPGRFSGRQFSNSRSEMNVSTLELGDSALYLCASSSGTPTYNEQFFGPGTRLTVL.

J is TRBJ2-7 and V is TRBV4-1; unclear D gene. This CDR3 is built from 16 residues. V lost 1 base to trimming and J lost 5 bases, with 18 bases between them. Germline CDR1 is MGHRA and CDR2 is YSYEKL. As DNA, the CDR3 is TGCGCCAGCAGCCAAGGAAGTAGGCGGTGGATTCACGAGCAGTACTTC. Encoded protein: CASSQGSRRWIHEQYF.

This clonotype was picked up a small number of times. The rearrangement links TRBV10-3 to TRBJ2-7, with D unresolved. CDR3 length: 12 amino acids. Germline V lookup: CDR1 ENHRY, CDR2 SYGVKD. With 3 bases removed from V and 5 bases from J, the gap between germline ends came to 8 bases. The CDR3 loop reads CAISEKADEQYF. The CDR3 nucleotides are TGTGCCATCAGTGAAAAGGCGGACGAGCAGTACTTC.

The V and J genes are TRBV20-1 and TRBJ1-2; D unclear. This CDR3 is 11 amino acids long. Trimming took off 3 bases at V and 7 bases at J, with 9 bases between the two ends. Germline CDR1 and CDR2: DFQATT and SNEGSKA (reference sequence). The CDR3 region has the DNA TGCAGTGCTAGTTCGGGGTTTGGCTACACCTTC. It yields the protein CSASSGFGYTF.

As to this clonotype: Sequence at one end of the junction differs from germline and may be a read error. The chain joins TRBV5-1 to TRBJ1-4, with TRBD1 as a possible D gene (6 bases). Germline CDR1 is SGHRS and CDR2 is YFSETQ. The CDR3 consists of 15 residues. CDR3 sequence: CAISSSRGIGEKLFF. The CDR3 region has the DNA TGCGCCATCAGCTCCTCCAGGGGAATCGGTGAAAAACTGTTTTTT.

The J gene is TRBJ1-6, the V gene TRBV20-1; maybe TRBD1 (5 bases). This CDR3 is 13 amino acids long. Germline CDR1 is DFQATT and CDR2 is SNEGSKA (reference sequence). Trimming shortened V by 1 base and J by 10 bases, and 11 bases separated the two germline ends. The CDR3 bases are TGCAGTGCTAGAGTCGGGGGTGAGTCACCCCTCCACTTT. Its protein product is CSARVGGESPLHF.

The rearrangement links TRBV5-1 to TRBJ2-3; no firm D call. The length of the CDR3 is 15 residues. Germline loops: CDR1 SGHRS, CDR2 YFSETQ. Trimming removed 8 bases at V and 4 bases at J, with 20 bases between. This CDR3 reads CASLEGSANADTQYF. The CDR3 coding sequence is TGCGCCAGTCTCGAAGGCAGTGCGAACGCAGATACGCAGTATTTT.